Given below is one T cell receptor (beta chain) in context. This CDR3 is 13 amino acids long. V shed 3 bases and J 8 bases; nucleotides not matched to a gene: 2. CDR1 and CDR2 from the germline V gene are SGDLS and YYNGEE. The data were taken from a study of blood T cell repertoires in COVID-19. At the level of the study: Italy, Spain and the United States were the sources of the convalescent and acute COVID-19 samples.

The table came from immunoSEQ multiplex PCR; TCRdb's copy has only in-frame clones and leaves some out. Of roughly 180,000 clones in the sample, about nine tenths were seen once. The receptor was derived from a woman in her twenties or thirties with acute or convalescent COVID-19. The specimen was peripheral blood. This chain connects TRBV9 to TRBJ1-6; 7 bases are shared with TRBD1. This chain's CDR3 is CASSAQGHSPLHF. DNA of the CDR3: TGTGCCAGCAGCGCACAGGGGCATTCACCCCTCCACTTT.